This T cell receptor beta chain is from a study of immune evolution from preneoplasia to lung adenocarcinoma. This clone was detected once. Its cognate antigen is unknown. General observations from the study: Clonality was highest in normal lung, lower in later-stage lesions apparently. Top clone share appeared to fall from AAH through AIS, MIA, adenocarcinoma. KRAS-mutant nodules had the highest T cell clonality.

CDR3 length: 14 residues. The germline V gene has CDR1 SNHLY and CDR2 FYNNEI. Trimming stripped 7 bases from V and 4 bases from J, with 13 bases between. Assay used: immunoSEQ multiplex PCR; TCRdb lists only in-frame clones, some missing. The sample consists of around 20,000 clones, approximately 71% of them appearing once. Two lung cancer pathologists independently confirmed each histologic diagnosis. The TCR was taken from a person between 60 and 70 years old with lung adenocarcinoma. Material: FFPE invasive lung adenocarcinoma tissue. V is TRBV2 and J is TRBJ2-2; D gene uncertain. The CDR3 DNA sequence: TGTGCCAGCACCGGATTGGTCCTCACCGGGGAGCTGTTTTTT. Its translation is CASTGLVLTGELFF.